Here is one T cell receptor (beta chain) with its context. Its antigen is unidentified. The CDR3 has 13 amino acids. Trimming took off 4 bases at V and 6 bases at J, with 13 bases between the two ends. The germline V gene encodes CDR1 SEHNR and CDR2 FQNEAQ (reference sequence). This sample is drawn from a study of somatic mutations in cytotoxic T cells in rheumatoid arthritis. Study overall: The researchers flow-sorted some T-cell populations stained with V beta antibodies and got nearly 100% purity, and these included V beta1+ cells sequenced for TCRB.

Study-wide points: The study found CD8+ clonality increased with age in rheumatoid arthritis patients, not healthy controls. Rheumatoid arthritis patients were compared with age-matched healthy controls, and their CD8+ T-cell clonality did not differ significantly. A single CD8+ clone exceeded 20% of CD8+ cells in about an eighth of the roughly 60 patients.

The repertoire was sequenced with immunoSEQ multiplex PCR; TCRdb's copy has only in-frame clones and lacks some. This table holds some 26,000 clones, roughly 87% found once. The chain recombines TRBV7-9 with TRBJ2-7; D possibly corresponds to TRBD2 (5 bases). The TCR was taken from a man aged 50 to 59 in good health. Sequencing was carried out using CD8+ T cells sorted from blood. CDR3 loop: CASSSGEFREQYF. In nucleotides, the CDR3 is TGTGCCAGCAGCTCCGGGGAGTTTCGCGAGCAGTACTTC.